A selection of T cell receptor beta chains follows, all from one sample in a study of blood T cell repertoires in COVID-19. Sequenced by immunoSEQ multiplex PCR; TCRdb stores in-frame clones only, minus some. This table has about 280,000 clones, approximately 90% appearing once. Sample: peripheral blood. These receptors originate from a man aged 35 to 55 with acute or convalescent COVID-19. CDR3s include the opening cysteine and the closing phenylalanine or tryptophan. Fields, in order: D gene, J gene, V gene, clone size, CDR3 DNA, CDR3 protein. The D gene is left open where the match is weak. A row's size may be missing; if present it is once, few, many or a size class.

d_gene: TRBD1
j_gene: TRBJ1-2
v_gene: TRBV10-3
abundance: once
CDR3nt: TGTGCCATCAGTCCACAGGGGGGCCATGGCTACACCTTC
CDR3aa: CAISPQGGHGYTF

d_gene: TRBD1
j_gene: TRBJ2-2
v_gene: TRBV11-2
abundance: -
CDR3nt: TGTGCCAGCAGCCTCACAGGGGCCGGGGAGCTGTTTTTT
CDR3aa: CASSLTGAGELFF

d_gene: TRBD1
j_gene: TRBJ2-1
v_gene: TRBV3-1/TRBV3-2
abundance: -
CDR3nt: TGTGCCAGCAGCCAGTCACAGGGGGCCGGCAGGCGTGAGCAGTTCTTC
CDR3aa: CASSQSQGAGRREQFF

d_gene: TRBD1
j_gene: TRBJ1-1
v_gene: TRBV4-2
abundance: -
CDR3nt: TGTGCCAGCAGCCAAGAAGGGGGCAGGGTCACTGAAGCTTTCTTT
CDR3aa: CASSQEGGRVTEAFF

d_gene: TRBD1
j_gene: TRBJ2-2
v_gene: TRBV24-1
abundance: -
CDR3nt: TGTGCCACCAGTGACTCCGGGACAGGGTGGTCGAACACCGGGGAGCTGTTTTTT
CDR3aa: CATSDSGTGWSNTGELFF

d_gene: TRBD2
j_gene: TRBJ2-1
v_gene: TRBV5-4
abundance: -
CDR3nt: TGTGCCAGCAGCTTGGCCGGGGGGGGTCCTAACAATGAGCAGTTCTTC
CDR3aa: CASSLAGGGPNNEQFF

d_gene: TRBD1
j_gene: TRBJ2-1
v_gene: TRBV27
abundance: -
CDR3nt: TGTGCCAGCAGGGCTCAACTTCAGGGGGCCGGTTACAATGAGCAGTTCTTC
CDR3aa: CASRAQLQGAGYNEQFF

d_gene: -
j_gene: TRBJ1-3
v_gene: TRBV12-2
abundance: -
CDR3nt: TGTGCAAGTCGCTCCGCTCGGGGGAATGGAAACACCATATATTTT
CDR3aa: CASRSARGNGNTIYF

d_gene: -
j_gene: TRBJ1-2
v_gene: TRBV7-8
abundance: once
CDR3nt: TGTGCCAGCAGCTTAGGGGTCTCGGGGAGGGCTAACTATGGCTACACCTTC
CDR3aa: CASSLGVSGRANYGYTF

d_gene: -
j_gene: TRBJ2-7
v_gene: TRBV30
abundance: once
CDR3nt: TGTGCCTGGAGTGGAGGAGGTACTGGGTACGAGCAGTACTTC
CDR3aa: CAWSGGGTGYEQYF

d_gene: -
j_gene: TRBJ2-2
v_gene: TRBV5-1
abundance: -
CDR3nt: TGCGCCAGCGGCGGGGCCGGGGAGCTGTTTTTT
CDR3aa: CASGGAGELFF

d_gene: TRBD2
j_gene: TRBJ2-1
v_gene: TRBV4-1
abundance: -
CDR3nt: TGCGCCAGCAGCCAAGATCTAGCGGGGGGCCGGGGTGAGCAGTTCTTC
CDR3aa: CASSQDLAGGRGEQFF

d_gene: -
j_gene: TRBJ1-5
v_gene: TRBV30
abundance: -
CDR3nt: TGTGCCTGGAGTATGGGGGCAGGTCGAAATCAGCCCCAGCATTTT
CDR3aa: CAWSMGAGRNQPQHF

d_gene: -
j_gene: TRBJ2-7
v_gene: TRBV12-3/TRBV12-4
abundance: -
CDR3nt: TGTGCCAGCAGTCCCAGGGGTTGGGAGCAGTACTTC
CDR3aa: CASSPRGWEQYF

d_gene: -
j_gene: TRBJ1-2
v_gene: TRBV6-5
abundance: -
CDR3nt: TGTGCCAGCATCCCCTACAGCAACTATGGCTACACCTTC
CDR3aa: CASIPYSNYGYTF

d_gene: -
j_gene: TRBJ1-5
v_gene: TRBV30
abundance: few
CDR3nt: TGTGCCTGGAGTGTAGGAGGGAGCAATCAGCCCCAGCATTTT
CDR3aa: CAWSVGGSNQPQHF

d_gene: TRBD1
j_gene: TRBJ2-7
v_gene: TRBV5-1
abundance: -
CDR3nt: TGCGCCAGCAGCCCCGGAGGGATGCTTCTGGGGACAGGGAGATCAGGCGAGCAGTACTTC
CDR3aa: CASSPGGMLLGTGRSGEQYF

d_gene: -
j_gene: TRBJ2-2
v_gene: TRBV3-1/TRBV3-2
abundance: -
CDR3nt: TGTGCCAGCAGACCCTCGGGTCCGGGGGAGCTGTTTTTT
CDR3aa: CASRPSGPGELFF

d_gene: -
j_gene: TRBJ1-2
v_gene: TRBV29-1
abundance: once
CDR3nt: TGCAGCGCCGGGGGGGACCTCATCAGTGGCTACACCTTC
CDR3aa: CSAGGDLISGYTF

d_gene: TRBD2
j_gene: TRBJ2-4
v_gene: TRBV2
abundance: -
CDR3nt: TGTGCCAGCGGGGGTGCGGCGGGGGGGCCGGACAAAAACATTCAGTACTTC
CDR3aa: CASGGAAGGPDKNIQYF

d_gene: TRBD1
j_gene: TRBJ1-3
v_gene: TRBV10-3
abundance: once
CDR3nt: TGTGCCATCAGTGGACAGGGCTCTGGAAACACCATATATTTT
CDR3aa: CAISGQGSGNTIYF

d_gene: -
j_gene: TRBJ1-5
v_gene: TRBV30
abundance: once
CDR3nt: TGTGCCTGGAGTGCAGGGGCAGGCAATCAGCCCCAGCATTTT
CDR3aa: CAWSAGAGNQPQHF